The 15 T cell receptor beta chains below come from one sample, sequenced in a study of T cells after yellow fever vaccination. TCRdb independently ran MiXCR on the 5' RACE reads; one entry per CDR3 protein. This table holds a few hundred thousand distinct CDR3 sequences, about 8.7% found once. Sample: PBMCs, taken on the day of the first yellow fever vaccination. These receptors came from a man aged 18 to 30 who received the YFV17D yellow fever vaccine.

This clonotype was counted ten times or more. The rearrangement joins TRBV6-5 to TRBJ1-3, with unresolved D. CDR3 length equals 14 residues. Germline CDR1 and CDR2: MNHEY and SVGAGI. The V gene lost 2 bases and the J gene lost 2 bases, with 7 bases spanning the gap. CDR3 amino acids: CASSYLTAGNTIYF. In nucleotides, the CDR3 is TGTGCCAGCAGTTACCTCACAGCTGGAAACACCATATATTTT.

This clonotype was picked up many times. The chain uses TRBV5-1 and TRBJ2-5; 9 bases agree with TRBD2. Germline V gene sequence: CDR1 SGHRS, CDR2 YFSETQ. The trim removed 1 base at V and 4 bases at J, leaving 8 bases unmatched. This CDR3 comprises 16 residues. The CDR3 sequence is CASSLTTSGGGETQYF. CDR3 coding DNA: TGCGCCAGCAGCTTGACGACTAGCGGAGGTGGAGAGACCCAGTACTTC.

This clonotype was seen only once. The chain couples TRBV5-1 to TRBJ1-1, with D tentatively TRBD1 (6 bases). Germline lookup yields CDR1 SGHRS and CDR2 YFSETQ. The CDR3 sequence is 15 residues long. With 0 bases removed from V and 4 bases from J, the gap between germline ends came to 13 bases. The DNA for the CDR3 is TGCGCCAGCAGCTTGGGAGATGGGGGGCTCACTGAAGCTTTCTTT. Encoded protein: CASSLGDGGLTEAFF.

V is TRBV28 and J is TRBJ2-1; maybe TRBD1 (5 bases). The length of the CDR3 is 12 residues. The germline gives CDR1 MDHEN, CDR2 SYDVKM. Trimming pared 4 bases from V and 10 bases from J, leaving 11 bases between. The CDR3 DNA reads TGTGCCAGCAGTTCACCTAGGGGAGAGCAGTTCTTC. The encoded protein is CASSSPRGEQFF.

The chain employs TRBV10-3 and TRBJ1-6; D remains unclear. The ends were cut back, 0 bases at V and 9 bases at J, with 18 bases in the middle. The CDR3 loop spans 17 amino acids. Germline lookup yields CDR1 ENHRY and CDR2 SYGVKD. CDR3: CAISESSRGGLVSPLHF. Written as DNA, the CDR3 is TGTGCCATCAGTGAGTCGAGTAGAGGCGGGTTAGTTTCACCCCTCCACTTT.

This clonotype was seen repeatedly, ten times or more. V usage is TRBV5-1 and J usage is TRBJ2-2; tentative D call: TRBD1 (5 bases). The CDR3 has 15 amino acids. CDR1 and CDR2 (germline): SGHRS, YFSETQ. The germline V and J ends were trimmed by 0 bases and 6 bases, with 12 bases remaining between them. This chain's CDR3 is CASSLGQGPAGELFF. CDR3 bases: TGCGCCAGCAGCTTGGGGCAGGGCCCCGCCGGGGAGCTGTTTTTT.

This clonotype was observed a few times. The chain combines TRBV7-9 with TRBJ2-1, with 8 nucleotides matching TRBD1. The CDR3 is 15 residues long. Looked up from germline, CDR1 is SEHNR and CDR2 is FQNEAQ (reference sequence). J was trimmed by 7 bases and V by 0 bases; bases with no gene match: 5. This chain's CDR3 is CASSLAATGANEQFF. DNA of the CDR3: TGTGCCAGCAGCTTAGCAGCGACAGGGGCGAATGAGCAGTTCTTC. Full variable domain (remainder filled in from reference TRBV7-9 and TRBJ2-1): DTGVSQNPRHKITKRGQNVTFRCDPISEHNRLYWYRQTLGQGPEFLTYFQNEAQLEKSRLLSDRFSAERPKGSFSTLEIQRTEQGDSAMYLCASSLAATGANEQFFGPGTRLTVL.

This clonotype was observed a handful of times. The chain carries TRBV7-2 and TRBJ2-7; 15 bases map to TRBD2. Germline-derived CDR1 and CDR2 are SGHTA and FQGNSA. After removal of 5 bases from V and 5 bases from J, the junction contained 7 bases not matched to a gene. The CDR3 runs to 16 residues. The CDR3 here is CASSPGLAGGRDEQYF. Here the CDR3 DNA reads TGTGCCAGCAGCCCAGGACTAGCGGGGGGGCGAGACGAGCAGTACTTC.

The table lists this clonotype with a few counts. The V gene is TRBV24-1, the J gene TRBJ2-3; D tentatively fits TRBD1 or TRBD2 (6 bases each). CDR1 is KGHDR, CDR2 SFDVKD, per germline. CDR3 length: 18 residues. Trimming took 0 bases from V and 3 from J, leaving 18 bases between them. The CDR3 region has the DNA TGTGCCACCAGTGATTTGACTTCCCGGGGGCTGGCGACAGATACGCAGTATTTT. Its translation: CATSDLTSRGLATDTQYF.

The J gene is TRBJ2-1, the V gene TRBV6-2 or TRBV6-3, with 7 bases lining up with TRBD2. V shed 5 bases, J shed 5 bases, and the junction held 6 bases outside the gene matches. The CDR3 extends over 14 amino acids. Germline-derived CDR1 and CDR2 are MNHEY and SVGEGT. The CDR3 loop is CASSPGLPNNEQFF. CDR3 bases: TGTGCCAGCAGTCCGGGACTACCTAACAATGAGCAGTTCTTC.

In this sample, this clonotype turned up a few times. The CDR3 here is CASSRDQTSGGPNTGELFF. As DNA, the CDR3 is TGTGCCAGCAGCCGAGATCAGACTAGCGGGGGCCCGAACACCGGGGAGCTGTTTTTT. The chain couples TRBV7-3 to TRBJ2-2, with TRBD2 matching 12 bases. Germline CDR1 reads SGHTA; CDR2 reads FQGTGA. The CDR3 is 19 residues long. The V segment lost 5 bases and the J segment 0 bases; nucleotides outside the gene matches: 10.

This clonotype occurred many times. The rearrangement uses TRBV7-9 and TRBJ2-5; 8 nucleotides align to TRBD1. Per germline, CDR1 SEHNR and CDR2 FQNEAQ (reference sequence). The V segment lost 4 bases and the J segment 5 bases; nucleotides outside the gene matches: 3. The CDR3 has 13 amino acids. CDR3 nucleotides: TGTGCCAGCAGCTCAGGGGGCTGGGAGACCCAGTACTTC. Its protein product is CASSSGGWETQYF.

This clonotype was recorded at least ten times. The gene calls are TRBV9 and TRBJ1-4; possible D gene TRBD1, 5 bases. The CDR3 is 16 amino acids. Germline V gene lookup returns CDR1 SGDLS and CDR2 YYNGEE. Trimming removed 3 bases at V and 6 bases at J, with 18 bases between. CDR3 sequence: CASSARLGLGDEKLFF. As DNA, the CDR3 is TGTGCCAGCAGCGCCCGATTGGGGTTAGGGGATGAAAAACTGTTTTTT.

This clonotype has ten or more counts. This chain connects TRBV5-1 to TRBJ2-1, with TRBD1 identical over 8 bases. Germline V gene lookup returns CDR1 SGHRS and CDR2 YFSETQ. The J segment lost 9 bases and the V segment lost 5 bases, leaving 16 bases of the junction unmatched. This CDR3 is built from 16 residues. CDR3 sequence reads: CASRPPEQGDLGEQFF. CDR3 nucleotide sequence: TGCGCCAGCAGACCCCCCGAACAGGGGGACTTGGGTGAGCAGTTCTTC.

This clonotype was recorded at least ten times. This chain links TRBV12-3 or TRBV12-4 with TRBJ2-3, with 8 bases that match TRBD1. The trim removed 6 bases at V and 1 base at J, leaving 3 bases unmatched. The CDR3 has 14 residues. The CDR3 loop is CASRLTGGTDTQYF. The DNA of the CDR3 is TGTGCCAGCAGGCTGACAGGGGGCACAGATACGCAGTATTTT.